This is a list of T cell receptor beta chains from one sample in a study of radiation and T cells in renal cell carcinoma. Only in-frame clones appear in the TCRdb table, and some are missing; sequencing was by immunoSEQ multiplex PCR. The sample includes 100,000 to 150,000 clones, about four fifths of them seen just once. The sequencing here drew on blood, taken from a patient whose treatment included radiotherapy and nephrectomy. These receptors originate from a woman aged 55-69 years with renal cell carcinoma. Each CDR3 is given with its conserved first and last residue. D genes are given only for firm matches. Clone sizes are given selectively: once, few, many, or a class where the clone is expanded.

>-|TRBJ1-2|-|TRBV19
TGTGCCAGTAGTACAGGGTTCCTTAACTATGGCTACACCTTC
CASSTGFLNYGYTF
>-|TRBJ2-7|-|TRBV28
TGTGCCACCAGACCCCCTGGGGATCTATACGAGCAGTACTTC
CATRPPGDLYEQYF
>TRBD1|TRBJ1-6|-|TRBV10-3
TGTGCCATCAGTGACGGCCGTGGGACAGATAATTCACCCCTCCACTTT
CAISDGRGTDNSPLHF
>TRBD1|TRBJ2-3|-|TRBV7-7
TGTGCTAGCAGCAAGGACAGGGTCACAGATACGCAGTATTTT
CASSKDRVTDTQYF
>-|TRBJ2-7|-|TRBV19
TGTGCCAGTAGTATAGTTAGCGGTTTAGGCGAGCAGTACTTC
CASSIVSGLGEQYF
>TRBD1|TRBJ1-3|-|TRBV4-1
TGCGCCAGCAGCCAACAACAGGGGTACTCTGGAAACACCATATATTTT
CASSQQQGYSGNTIYF
>-|TRBJ2-7|-|TRBV9
TGTGCCAGCAGCGTAGCGGGACACTCCTACGAGCAGTACTTC
CASSVAGHSYEQYF
>TRBD2|TRBJ2-7|once|TRBV6-5
TGTGCCAGCAGTTACTCAGGGGACTACACCTACGAGCAGTACTTC
CASSYSGDYTYEQYF
>TRBD1|TRBJ2-5|-|TRBV19
TGTGCCAGTAGTGTAGACAGGGCCTCTCAAGAGACCCAGTACTTC
CASSVDRASQETQYF
>-|TRBJ1-3|few|TRBV6-6
TGTGCCAGCACCACGCTCGGGGTCGGAAACACCATATATTTT
CASTTLGVGNTIYF
>-|TRBJ1-1|-|TRBV5-1
TGCGCCAGCAGCTTGGATCTTTTAGGTTCGGGCACTGAAGCTTTCTTT
CASSLDLLGSGTEAFF
>-|TRBJ1-2|-|TRBV2
TGTGCCAGCAGTGAGGGGCTGTACTATGGCTACACCTTC
CASSEGLYYGYTF
>-|TRBJ2-5|-|TRBV5-8
TGTGCCAGCAGCTATCTTAAGGGGGAGACCCAGTACTTC
CASSYLKGETQYF
>TRBD2|TRBJ2-3|-|TRBV28
TGTGCCAGCAGTCTAACTAGCGGGAGTCATACGCAGTATTTT
CASSLTSGSHTQYF
>-|TRBJ2-3|-|TRBV5-1
TGCGCCAGCAGCCCTCGGACGGCTACTAGCACAGATACGCAGTATTTT
CASSPRTATSTDTQYF
>-|TRBJ1-5|-|TRBV5-1
TGCGCCAGCAGCTTGGATGGGGGTTTAAGCAATCAGCCCCAGCATTTT
CASSLDGGLSNQPQHF
>-|TRBJ2-1|-|TRBV5-6
TGTGCCAGCAGCTTGGTCCTCCGGGGGAGCTGGGAGCAGTTCTTC
CASSLVLRGSWEQFF
>-|TRBJ2-4|-|TRBV2
TGTGCCAGCAGGAGGGCGGACATTCAGTACTTC
CASRRADIQYF
>-|TRBJ1-1|-|TRBV7-8
TGTGCCAGCAGCCCTATCCTAGGGACTGAAGCTTTCTTT
CASSPILGTEAFF
>-|TRBJ1-2|-|TRBV28
TGTGCCAGCAGTTTATACAGGGCGGATGGCTACACCTTC
CASSLYRADGYTF
>TRBD1|TRBJ2-7|few|TRBV19
TGTGCCAGTAGTACCGGGGACAGCTCCTACGAGCAGTACTTC
CASSTGDSSYEQYF
>-|TRBJ1-3|once|TRBV19
TGTGCCAGTAGGATACAGACGAGCTCTGGAAACACCATATATTTT
CASRIQTSSGNTIYF
>TRBD2|TRBJ2-1|-|TRBV27
TGTGCCAGCAGTTTAGCTACTCCCCAACTAGCGGGGGTGTACAATGAGCAGTTCTTC
CASSLATPQLAGVYNEQFF
>TRBD1|TRBJ1-1|-|TRBV10-3
TGTGCCAACCAACAGGGGTTTGACACTGAAGCTTTCTTT
CANQQGFDTEAFF
>-|TRBJ1-2|-|TRBV9
TGTGCCAGCAGCGTAAATCGAGTGAGGACGGCGGCGAACTATGGCTACACCTTC
CASSVNRVRTAANYGYTF
>-|TRBJ1-5|-|TRBV30
TGTGCCTGGAGTGTAGACCCTAATCAGCCCCAGCATTTT
CAWSVDPNQPQHF
>TRBD1|TRBJ1-2|-|TRBV5-1
TGCGCCAGCAGTAAAGGGGGCGGCTACACCTTC
CASSKGGGYTF
>TRBD1|TRBJ2-2|-|TRBV11-2
TGTGCCAGCAGACCCGGGACAGGGGCAACCGGGGAGCTGTTTTTT
CASRPGTGATGELFF
>-|TRBJ2-7|-|TRBV27
TGTGCCAGCAGTTTTAGCGGAGATTACGAGCAGTACTTC
CASSFSGDYEQYF
>-|TRBJ2-3|-|TRBV2
TGTGCCAGCAGCCTCACAGATACGCAGTATTTT
CASSLTDTQYF
>-|TRBJ2-4|-|TRBV10-3
TGTGCCATCAGTGAGTCTGCAGGGATAGCCAAAAACATTCAGTACTTC
CAISESAGIAKNIQYF
>-|TRBJ1-1|-|TRBV29-1
TGCAGCCCCAACAAGGGGGTAGGCACTGAAGCTTTCTTT
CSPNKGVGTEAFF
>-|TRBJ1-4|-|TRBV7-9
TGTGCCAGCAGCCGAGGGCCGGTTGAAAAACTGTTTTTT
CASSRGPVEKLFF
>-|TRBJ1-1|once|TRBV6-5
TGTGCCAGCAGTTACGGGGACACAGAAGCTTTCTTT
CASSYGDTEAFF
>-|TRBJ1-5|-|TRBV7-2
TGTGCCAGCAGCTTCCTAGGAGCTTCCAATCAGCCCCAGCATTTT
CASSFLGASNQPQHF
>TRBD1|TRBJ1-2|-|TRBV27
TGTGCCAGCAGTTTAGGACAGGGTCGATATGGCTACACCTTC
CASSLGQGRYGYTF
>TRBD1|TRBJ1-4|-|TRBV2
TGTGCCAGCATTCGACAGGGGTTTAATGAAAAACTGTTTTTT
CASIRQGFNEKLFF
>-|TRBJ2-7|-|TRBV13
TGTGCCAGCAGCTTAGGGGCGGGTACAGGGGAGCAGTACTTC
CASSLGAGTGEQYF
>-|TRBJ2-3|-|TRBV7-9
TGTGCCAGCAGACGGACTTCCTCGCGCACAGATACGCAGTATTTT
CASRRTSSRTDTQYF
>TRBD2|TRBJ2-3|-|TRBV7-2
TGTGCCAGCAGCTTAGGGCTAGCGGGGACAGATACGCAGTATTTT
CASSLGLAGTDTQYF
>TRBD2|TRBJ2-3|-|TRBV11-2
TGTGCCAGCGGATCTGGACTAGCGGGGTGGACAGATACGCAGTATTTT
CASGSGLAGWTDTQYF
>-|TRBJ2-2|-|TRBV6-1
TGTGCCAGCAGTGAACATGGGCGCACCGGGGAGCTGTTTTTT
CASSEHGRTGELFF
>TRBD1|TRBJ2-5|-|TRBV4-3
TGCGCCAGCAGTGGGAACAGGGGGCAAGAGACCCAGTACTTC
CASSGNRGQETQYF
>-|TRBJ1-6|-|TRBV5-6
TGTGCCAGCAGCTTGTTCGGGGTGAAAAATTCACCCCTCCACTTT
CASSLFGVKNSPLHF
>TRBD1|TRBJ1-3|-|TRBV9
TGTGCCAGCAGCACCACAGGGGCTATCTCTGGAAACACCATATATTTT
CASSTTGAISGNTIYF